A selection of T cell receptor beta chains follows, all from one sample in a study of T cell repertoires in cytomegalovirus infection. One entry per CDR3 protein, called by TCRdb with MiXCR from the reads. There are approximately 250,000 distinct CDR3 sequences in the sample; roughly an eighth occur only once, and 1.5% to 2% lies in the top ten. The source material was PBMCs. These receptors originate from a human donor in good health (CMV status not recorded). Some clones in this sample may be carry-over from other donors' samples. Both conserved end residues are part of each CDR3. A D gene is named only where the DNA matches it firmly. Size is omitted from some rows. Given values are once, few, many or a class for expanded clones.

d_call,v_call,clone_size,j_call,cdr3_aa,cdr3_nt
-,TRBV28,-,TRBJ1-3,CASTPTQGRGRNTIYF,TGTGCCAGCACTCCAACGCAAGGCAGGGGCAGAAACACCATATATTTT
-,TRBV18,few,TRBJ1-1,CASSATENVMNTEAFF,TGTGCCAGCTCAGCAACAGAAAACGTCATGAACACTGAAGCTTTCTTT
-,TRBV6-5,-,TRBJ1-2,CASSYQGSGGYTF,TGTGCCAGCAGTTACCAGGGCAGTGGAGGCTACACCTTC
TRBD1,TRBV5-4,many,TRBJ1-2,CASSPRTGSDGYTF,TGTGCCAGCAGCCCTCGGACAGGGTCGGATGGCTACACCTTC
-,TRBV7-3,-,TRBJ2-1,CASSLGMTYNEQFF,TGTGCCAGCAGCTTAGGCATGACCTACAATGAGCAGTTCTTC
-,TRBV19,-,TRBJ1-2,CASEGVGYGYTF,TGTGCCAGTGAGGGGGTCGGTTATGGCTACACCTTC
-,TRBV7-3,-,TRBJ2-1,CASSLPPNEQFF,TGTGCCAGCAGCCTACCGCCCAATGAGCAGTTCTTC
-,TRBV7-3,many,TRBJ1-2,CASSLDSGQTYGYTF,TGTGCCAGCAGCTTAGATTCGGGACAAACATATGGCTACACCTTC
-,TRBV5-1,-,TRBJ1-5,CASSQGVAQPQHF,TGCGCCAGCAGTCAGGGAGTCGCTCAGCCCCAGCATTTT
TRBD1,TRBV19,-,TRBJ1-2,CASRPGQGALSYTF,TGTGCCAGTAGGCCGGGACAGGGGGCGTTGAGCTACACCTTC
-,TRBV7-2,many,TRBJ2-1,CASSLVTGPAGEQFF,TGTGCCAGCAGCTTAGTCACAGGACCGGCGGGTGAGCAGTTCTTC
-,TRBV6-2/TRBV6-3,few,TRBJ1-4,CASSYSKGDREKLFF,TGTGCCAGCAGTTACTCGAAGGGGGACCGAGAAAAACTGTTTTTT
-,TRBV5-6,many,TRBJ2-2,CASSFRDTYTGELFF,TGTGCCAGCAGCTTCCGGGACACATACACCGGGGAGCTGTTTTTT
TRBD2,TRBV6-2/TRBV6-3,few,TRBJ2-1,CASSYRSGGPKPTYNEQFF,TGTGCCAGCAGTTACCGGAGCGGGGGGCCAAAACCTACCTACAATGAGCAGTTCTTC
-,TRBV12-3/TRBV12-4,many,TRBJ1-5,CASSFTNDQPQHF,TGTGCCAGCAGTTTTACAAACGATCAGCCCCAGCATTTT
-,TRBV9,few,TRBJ1-5,CASSVASNQPQHF,TGTGCCAGCAGCGTAGCGAGCAATCAGCCCCAGCATTTT
-,TRBV7-6,many,TRBJ2-7,CASSLYNSYEQYF,TGTGCCAGCAGCTTATACAACTCCTACGAGCAGTACTTC
TRBD2,TRBV6-2/TRBV6-3,-,TRBJ2-1,CASSYSMGGPNEQFF,TGTGCCAGCAGTTACTCGATGGGAGGGCCCAATGAGCAGTTCTTC
-,TRBV29-1,-,TRBJ1-6,CSARTDFNSPLHF,TGCAGCGCAAGGACCGATTTTAATTCACCCCTCCACTTT